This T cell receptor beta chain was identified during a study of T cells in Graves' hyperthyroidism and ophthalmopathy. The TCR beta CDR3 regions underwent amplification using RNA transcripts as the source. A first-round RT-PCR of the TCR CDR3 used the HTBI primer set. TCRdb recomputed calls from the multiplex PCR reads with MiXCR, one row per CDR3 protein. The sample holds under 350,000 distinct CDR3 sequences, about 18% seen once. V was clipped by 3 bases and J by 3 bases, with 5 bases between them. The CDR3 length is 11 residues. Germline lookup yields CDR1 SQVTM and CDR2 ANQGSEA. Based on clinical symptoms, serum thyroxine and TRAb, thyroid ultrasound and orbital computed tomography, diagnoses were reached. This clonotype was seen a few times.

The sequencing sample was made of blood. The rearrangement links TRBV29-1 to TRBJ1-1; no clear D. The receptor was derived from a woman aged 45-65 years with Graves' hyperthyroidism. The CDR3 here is CSVDQYTEAFF. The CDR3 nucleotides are TGCAGCGTTGATCAGTACACTGAAGCTTTCTTT.